This TCR beta chain was found in a study of metastatic and nonmetastatic thyroid tumors. This CDR3 comprises 13 residues. Germline V gene sequence: CDR1 MDHEN, CDR2 SYDVKM. Trimming at V came to 5 bases and at J to 6 bases, leaving 7 bases not matched to a gene. TCRdb re-processed the PCR reads through MiXCR. The sample lists approximately 39,000 clones, around 20% occurring once. No patient had received any treatment before thyroid surgery. The sequence derives from a female donor with papillary thyroid cancer or a benign thyroid nodule (not recorded which). Some clones in this sample may be carry-over from other donors' samples. Specimen: blood. V gene TRBV28 combines with J gene TRBJ2-7, with TRBD1 matching 7 bases. The DNA of the CDR3 is TGTGCCAGCAGTCCTTCGGACAGGCGCGAGCAGTACTTC. Protein product: CASSPSDRREQYF.